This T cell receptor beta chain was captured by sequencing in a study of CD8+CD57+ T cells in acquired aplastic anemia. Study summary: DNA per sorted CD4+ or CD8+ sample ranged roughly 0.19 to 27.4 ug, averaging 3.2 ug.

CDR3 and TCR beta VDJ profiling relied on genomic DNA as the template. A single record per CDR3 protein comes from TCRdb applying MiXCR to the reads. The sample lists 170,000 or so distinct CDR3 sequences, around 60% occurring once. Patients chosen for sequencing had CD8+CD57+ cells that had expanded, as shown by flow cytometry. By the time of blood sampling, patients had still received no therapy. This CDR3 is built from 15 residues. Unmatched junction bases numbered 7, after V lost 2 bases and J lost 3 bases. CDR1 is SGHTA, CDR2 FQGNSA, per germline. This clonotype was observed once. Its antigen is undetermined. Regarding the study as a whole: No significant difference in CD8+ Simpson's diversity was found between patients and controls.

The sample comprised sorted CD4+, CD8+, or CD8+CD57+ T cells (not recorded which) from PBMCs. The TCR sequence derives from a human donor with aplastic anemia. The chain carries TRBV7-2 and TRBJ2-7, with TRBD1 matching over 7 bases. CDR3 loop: CASSLLGTVIYEQYF. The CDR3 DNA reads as TGTGCCAGCAGCTTATTGGGGACAGTAATCTACGAGCAGTACTTC.